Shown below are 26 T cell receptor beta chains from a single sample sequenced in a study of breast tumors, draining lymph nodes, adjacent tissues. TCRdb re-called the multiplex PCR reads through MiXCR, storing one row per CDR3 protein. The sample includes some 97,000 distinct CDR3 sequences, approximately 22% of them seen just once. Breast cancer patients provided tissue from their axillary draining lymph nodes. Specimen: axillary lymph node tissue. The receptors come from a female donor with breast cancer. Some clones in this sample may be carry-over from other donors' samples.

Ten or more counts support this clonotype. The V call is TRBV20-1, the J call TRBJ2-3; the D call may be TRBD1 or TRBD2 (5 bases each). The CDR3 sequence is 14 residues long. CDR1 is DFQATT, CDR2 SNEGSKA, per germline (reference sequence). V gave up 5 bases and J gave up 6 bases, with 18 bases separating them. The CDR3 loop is CSARDGAFQDTQYF. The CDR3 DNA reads TGCAGTGCTCGGGACGGGGCGTTCCAGGATACGCAGTATTTT.

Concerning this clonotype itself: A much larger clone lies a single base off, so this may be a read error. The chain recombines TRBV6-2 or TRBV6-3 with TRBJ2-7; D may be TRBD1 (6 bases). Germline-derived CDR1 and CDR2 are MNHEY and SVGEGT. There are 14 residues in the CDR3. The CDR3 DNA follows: TGTGCCAGCAGAACGGGGAACAGGGCGAACGAGCAGCACTTC. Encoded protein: CASRTGNRANEQHF.

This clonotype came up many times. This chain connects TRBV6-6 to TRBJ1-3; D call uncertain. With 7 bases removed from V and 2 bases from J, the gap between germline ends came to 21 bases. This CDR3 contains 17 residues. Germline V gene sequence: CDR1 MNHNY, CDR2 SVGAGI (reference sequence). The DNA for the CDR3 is TGTGCCAGCACCCCTAAGGCGGGTTTCTGGCCTGGAAACACCATATATTTT. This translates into CASTPKAGFWPGNTIYF.

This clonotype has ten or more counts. DNA for the CDR3: TGTGCCTGGAGTATAAGCGGAACCTACAATGAGCAGTTCTTC. Residues: CAWSISGTYNEQFF. The V gene is TRBV30, the J gene TRBJ2-1; perhaps TRBD2 as D (5 bases). CDR1 is GTSNPN, CDR2 SVGIG, per germline (reference sequence). V shed 2 bases and J shed 2 bases, with 10 bases lying between them. The CDR3 runs 14 residues.

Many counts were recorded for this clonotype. The DNA for the CDR3 is TGTGCCAGCACCCCTTTCGGTTCCGGGGAGCTGTTTTTT. Encoded protein: CASTPFGSGELFF. V gene TRBV7-8 combines with J gene TRBJ2-2, with D unresolved. Germline V gives CDR1 SGHVS, CDR2 FQNEAQ. The germline V and J ends were trimmed by 7 bases and 6 bases, with 12 bases remaining between them. The CDR3 spans 13 residues.

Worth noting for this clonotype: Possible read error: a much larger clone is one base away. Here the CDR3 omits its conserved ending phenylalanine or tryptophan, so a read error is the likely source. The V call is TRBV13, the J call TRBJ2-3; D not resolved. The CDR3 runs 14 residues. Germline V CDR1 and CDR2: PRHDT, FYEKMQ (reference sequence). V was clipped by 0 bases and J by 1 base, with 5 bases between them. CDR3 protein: CASSLGLGTDTQYI. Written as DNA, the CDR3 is TGTGCCAGCAGCTTAGGCCTGGGCACAGATACGCAGTATATT.

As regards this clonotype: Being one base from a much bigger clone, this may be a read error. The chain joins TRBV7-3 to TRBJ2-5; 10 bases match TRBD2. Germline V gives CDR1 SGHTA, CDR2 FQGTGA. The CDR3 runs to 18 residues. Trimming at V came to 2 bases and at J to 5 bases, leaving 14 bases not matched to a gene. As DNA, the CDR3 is TGTGCCAGCAGCTTACGGAGCGGGGGGGCCTTTGTGAAGGAGACCCAGTACTTC. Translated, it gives CASSLRSGGAFVKETQYF.

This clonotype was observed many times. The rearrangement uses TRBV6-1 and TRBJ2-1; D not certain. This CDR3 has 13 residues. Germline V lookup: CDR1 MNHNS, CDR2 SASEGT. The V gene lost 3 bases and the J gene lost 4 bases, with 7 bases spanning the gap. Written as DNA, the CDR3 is TGTGCCAGCAGTGACAACGGGTACAATGAGCAGTTCTTC. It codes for CASSDNGYNEQFF.

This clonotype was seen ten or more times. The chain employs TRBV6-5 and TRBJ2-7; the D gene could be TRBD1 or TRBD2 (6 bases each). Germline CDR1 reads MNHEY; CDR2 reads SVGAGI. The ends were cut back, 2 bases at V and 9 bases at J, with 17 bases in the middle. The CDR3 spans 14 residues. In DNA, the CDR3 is TGTGCCAGCAGTTACCGACAGGCGGGACGCAGGCAGTACTTC. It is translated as CASSYRQAGRRQYF.

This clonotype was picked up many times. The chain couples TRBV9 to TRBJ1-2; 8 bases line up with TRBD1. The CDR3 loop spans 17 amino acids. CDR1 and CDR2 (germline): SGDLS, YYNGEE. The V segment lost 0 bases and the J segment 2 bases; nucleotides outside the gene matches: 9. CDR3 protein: CASSVGPHRGGNYGYTF. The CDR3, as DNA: TGTGCCAGCAGCGTAGGACCCCACAGGGGGGGGAACTATGGCTACACCTTC.

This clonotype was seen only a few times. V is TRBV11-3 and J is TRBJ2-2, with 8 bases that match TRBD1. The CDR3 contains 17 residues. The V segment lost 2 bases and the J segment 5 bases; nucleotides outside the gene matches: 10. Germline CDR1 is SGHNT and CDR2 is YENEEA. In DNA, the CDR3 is TGTGCCAGCAGCTTAAGCTGGGGCAGGGGGCAGACCGGGGAGCTGTTTTTT. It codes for CASSLSWGRGQTGELFF.

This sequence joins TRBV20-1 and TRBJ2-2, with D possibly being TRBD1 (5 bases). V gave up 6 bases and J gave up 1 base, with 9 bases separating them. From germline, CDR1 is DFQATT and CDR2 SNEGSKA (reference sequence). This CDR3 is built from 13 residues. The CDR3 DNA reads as TGCAGTGCAACTGGACAGAACACCGGGGAGCTGTTTTTT. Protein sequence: CSATGQNTGELFF.

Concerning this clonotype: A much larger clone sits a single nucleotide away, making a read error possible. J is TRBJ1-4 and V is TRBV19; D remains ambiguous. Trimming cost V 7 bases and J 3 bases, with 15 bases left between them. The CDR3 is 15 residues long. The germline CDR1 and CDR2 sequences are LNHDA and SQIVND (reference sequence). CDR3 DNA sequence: TGTGCCAGTAATCCTCGGCAGGAGTCTAATGAAAAACTGTTTTTT. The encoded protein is CASNPRQESNEKLFF.

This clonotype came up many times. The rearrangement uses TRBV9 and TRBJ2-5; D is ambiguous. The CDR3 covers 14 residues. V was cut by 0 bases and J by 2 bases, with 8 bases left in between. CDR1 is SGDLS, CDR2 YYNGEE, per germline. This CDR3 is CASSVGGVQETQYF. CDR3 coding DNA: TGTGCCAGCAGCGTAGGAGGAGTACAAGAGACCCAGTACTTC.

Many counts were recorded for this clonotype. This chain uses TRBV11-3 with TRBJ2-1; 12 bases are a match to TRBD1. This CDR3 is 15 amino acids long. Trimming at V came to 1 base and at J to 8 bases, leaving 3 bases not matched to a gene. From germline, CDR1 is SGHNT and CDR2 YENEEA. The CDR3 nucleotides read TGTGCCAGCAGCTTAGGTGGGACAGGGGGCCATGAGCAGTTCTTC. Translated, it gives CASSLGGTGGHEQFF.

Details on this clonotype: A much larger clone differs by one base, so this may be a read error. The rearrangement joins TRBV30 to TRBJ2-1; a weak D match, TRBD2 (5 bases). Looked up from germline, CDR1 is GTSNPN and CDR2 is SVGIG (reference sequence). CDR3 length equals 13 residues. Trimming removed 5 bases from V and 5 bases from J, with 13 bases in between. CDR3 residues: CAWQTLANNEQFF. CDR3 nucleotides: TGTGCCTGGCAGACGCTAGCTAACAATGAGCAGTTCTTC.

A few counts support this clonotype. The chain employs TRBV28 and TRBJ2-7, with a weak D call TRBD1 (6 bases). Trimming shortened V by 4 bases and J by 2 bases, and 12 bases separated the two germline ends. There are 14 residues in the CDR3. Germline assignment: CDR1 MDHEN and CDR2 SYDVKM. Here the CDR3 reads CASSYPGHTYEQYF. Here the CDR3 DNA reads TGTGCCAGCAGTTATCCGGGACATACCTACGAGCAGTACTTC.

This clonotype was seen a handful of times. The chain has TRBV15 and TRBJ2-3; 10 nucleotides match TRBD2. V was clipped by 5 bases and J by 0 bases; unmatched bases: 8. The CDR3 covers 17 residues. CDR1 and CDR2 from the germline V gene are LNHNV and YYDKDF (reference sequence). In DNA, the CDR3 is TGTGCCACCAGCCGAACGAGCGGGGGGGGGAGCACAGATACGCAGTATTTT. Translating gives CATSRTSGGGSTDTQYF.

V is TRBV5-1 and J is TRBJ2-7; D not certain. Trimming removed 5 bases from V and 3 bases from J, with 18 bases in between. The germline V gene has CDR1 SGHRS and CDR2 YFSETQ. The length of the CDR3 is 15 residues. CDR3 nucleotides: TGCGCCAGCAGGGTGGTGGGTTCCCCCGGCTACGAGCAGTACTTC. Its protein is CASRVVGSPGYEQYF.

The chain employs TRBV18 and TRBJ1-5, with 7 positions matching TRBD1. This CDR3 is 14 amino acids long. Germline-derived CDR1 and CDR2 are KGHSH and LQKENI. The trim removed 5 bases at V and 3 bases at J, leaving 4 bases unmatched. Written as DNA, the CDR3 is TGTGCCAGCTCAGTGGGACAGTTCAATCAGCCCCAGCATTTT. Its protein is CASSVGQFNQPQHF.

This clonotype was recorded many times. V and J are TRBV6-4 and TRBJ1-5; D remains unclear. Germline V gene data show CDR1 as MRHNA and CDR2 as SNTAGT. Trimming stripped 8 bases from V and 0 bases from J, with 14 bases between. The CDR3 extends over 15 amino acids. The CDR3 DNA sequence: TGTGCCAGCCGTAAAGACAACTATAGCAATCAGCCCCAGCATTTT. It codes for CASRKDNYSNQPQHF.

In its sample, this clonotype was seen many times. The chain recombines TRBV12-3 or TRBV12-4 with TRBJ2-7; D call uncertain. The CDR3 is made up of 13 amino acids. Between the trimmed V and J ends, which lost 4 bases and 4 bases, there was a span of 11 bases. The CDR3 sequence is CASSSQDVYEQYF. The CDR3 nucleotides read TGTGCCAGCAGTTCCCAGGACGTATACGAGCAGTACTTC.

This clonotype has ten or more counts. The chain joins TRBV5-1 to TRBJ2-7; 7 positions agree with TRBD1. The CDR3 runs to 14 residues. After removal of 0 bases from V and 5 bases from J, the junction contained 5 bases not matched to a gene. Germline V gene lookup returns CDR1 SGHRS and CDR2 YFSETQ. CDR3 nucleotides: TGCGCCAGCAGCTTGGGACAGGGTTCCCACGAGCAGTACTTC. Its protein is CASSLGQGSHEQYF.

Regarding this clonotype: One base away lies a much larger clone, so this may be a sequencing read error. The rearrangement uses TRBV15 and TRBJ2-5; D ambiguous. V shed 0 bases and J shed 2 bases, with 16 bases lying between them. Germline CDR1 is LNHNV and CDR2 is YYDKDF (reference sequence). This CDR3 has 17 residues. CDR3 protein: CATSRESATSQQETQYF. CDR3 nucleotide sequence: TGTGCCACCAGCAGAGAATCGGCGACGTCCCAACAAGAGACCCAGTACTTC.

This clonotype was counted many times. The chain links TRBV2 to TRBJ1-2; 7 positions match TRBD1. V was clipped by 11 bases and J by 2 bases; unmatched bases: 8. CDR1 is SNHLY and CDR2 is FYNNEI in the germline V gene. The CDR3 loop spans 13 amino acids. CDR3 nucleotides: TGTGCCGGACTAAACAGGGGAAACTATGGCTACACCTTC. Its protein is CAGLNRGNYGYTF.

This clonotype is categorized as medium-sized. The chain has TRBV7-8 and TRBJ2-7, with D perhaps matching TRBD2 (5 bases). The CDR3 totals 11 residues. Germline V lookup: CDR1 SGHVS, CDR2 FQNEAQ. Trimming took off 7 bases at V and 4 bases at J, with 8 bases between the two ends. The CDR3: CASTPGYEQYF. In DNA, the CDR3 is TGTGCCAGCACGCCGGGGTACGAGCAGTACTTC.